The sample holds a few counts of the clone carrying this T cell receptor beta chain. Antigen specificity is unknown. This sample is drawn from a study of neurological immune-mediated disorders. Study overall: Within the group of approximately 35 multiple sclerosis patients, some 31 were relapsing-remitting, while 3 were secondary progressive.

J was trimmed by 7 bases and V by 10 bases; bases with no gene match: 11. Per germline, CDR1 LNHDA and CDR2 SQIVND (reference sequence). The CDR3 length is 14 residues. Study results and limitations: CDR3 amino acid sequences found in expanded clones were never shared across subjects, suggesting private repertoires in all groups.

5'RACE with 10-nucleotide random UMIs generated the cDNA. One entry per CDR3 protein, called by TCRdb with MiXCR from the 5' RACE reads. The repertoire holds roughly 71,000 distinct CDR3 sequences, with about 4% as singletons. This TCR came from a man aged 25 to 40 with multiple sclerosis. V gene TRBV19 combines with J gene TRBJ2-1, with 9 bases aligning to TRBD2. Sample: PBMCs. In DNA, the CDR3 is TGTGCCACATCCGGGACTAGCTACGGGAATGAGCAGTTCTTC. It specifies CATSGTSYGNEQFF.